These 18 T cell receptor beta chains were all obtained from the same sample, sequenced in a study of T cell responses to AZD1222 COVID-19 vaccine. Clones were read by immunoSEQ multiplex PCR, and TCRdb kept only the in-frame ones, dropping some. Of about 170,000 clones listed, approximately 93% are singletons. Sequences were derived from peripheral blood, sampled on day 0 of AZD1222 vaccination. The source is an adult in good health.

This chain connects TRBV15 to TRBJ2-3; no clear D gene. The ends were cut back, 1 base at V and 14 bases at J, with 16 bases in the middle. Germline CDR1 reads LNHNV; CDR2 reads YYDKDF (reference sequence). The CDR3 sequence is 13 residues long. DNA for the CDR3: TGTGCCACCAGCAGAGCCTTGGCTCAAGGGCGGTATTTT. It specifies CATSRALAQGRYF.

This clone was observed a few times. The J gene is TRBJ1-1, the V gene TRBV7-8, with D tentatively TRBD1 (5 bases). The CDR3 length is 16 residues. CDR1 is SGHVS and CDR2 is FQNEAQ in the germline V gene. V was shortened by 3 bases and J by 1 base, with 15 bases between the two germline ends. The CDR3 protein is CASSFSGGVRNTEAFF. The CDR3 region has the DNA TGTGCCAGCAGCTTTAGCGGGGGGGTCCGGAACACTGAAGCTTTCTTT.

The V gene is TRBV27, the J gene TRBJ2-1; the D is unclear. V gave up 3 bases and J gave up 4 bases, with 4 bases separating them. Germline V gene lookup returns CDR1 MNHEY and CDR2 SMNVEV (reference sequence). The CDR3 sequence is 12 residues long. CDR3 coding DNA: TGTGCCAGCAGTTTGGGGTACAATGAGCAGTTCTTC. This codes for CASSLGYNEQFF.

The V and J genes are TRBV3-1 (or the pseudogene TRBV3-2) and TRBJ1-4; the D is unclear. V was pared by 3 bases and J by 13 bases, with 24 bases between. The CDR3 totals 16 residues. Germline V gene sequence: CDR1 LGHDT, CDR2 YNNKEL (reference sequence). CDR3 sequence (DNA): TGTGCCAGCAGCCACAACCCAAGGACCCCGCGCCGAGGACTGTTTTTT. It is translated as CASSHNPRTPRRGLFF.

This clone came up a few times. This chain joins TRBV19 and TRBJ2-3; 9 bases match TRBD2. After removal of 9 bases from V and 6 bases from J, the junction contained 10 bases not matched to a gene. From germline, CDR1 is LNHDA and CDR2 SQIVND (reference sequence). The CDR3 is 14 residues long. CDR3 DNA sequence: TGTGCCAGCGCTCTAGCGGGACGCGCCGATACGCAGTATTTT. It codes for CASALAGRADTQYF.

The chain is built from TRBV6-4 and TRBJ2-7; D possibly corresponds to TRBD1 (6 bases). The CDR3 has 12 amino acids. Per germline, CDR1 MRHNA and CDR2 SNTAGT. V lost 6 bases, J lost 6 bases, and 12 bases lay in between. This chain's CDR3 is CASRSHRAEQYF. The CDR3 region has the DNA TGTGCCAGCAGGTCCCACAGGGCCGAGCAGTACTTC.

The V and J genes are TRBV27 and TRBJ1-5, with D hard to call. CDR1 and CDR2 from the germline V gene are MNHEY and SMNVEV (reference sequence). The V end was cut by 1 base, the J end by 4 bases, with 11 bases between. The CDR3 is 15 amino acids. CDR3 protein: CASSLYTGLNQPQHF. Written as DNA, the CDR3 is TGTGCCAGCAGTTTATATACGGGCCTAAATCAGCCCCAGCATTTT.

The gene calls are TRBV7-9 and TRBJ2-7; D might be TRBD2 (5 bases). The CDR3 extends over 15 amino acids. CDR1 is SEHNR and CDR2 is FQNEAQ in the germline V gene (reference sequence). V lost 5 bases, J lost 6 bases, and 20 bases lay in between. The CDR3 nucleotides are TGTGCCAGCAGCCCACCTCAGCGGTTATCGTCCGAGCAGTACTTC. Protein sequence: CASSPPQRLSSEQYF.

The chain combines TRBV6-5 with TRBJ2-7; TRBD1 aligns across 9 bases. Germline V CDR1 and CDR2: MNHEY, SVGAGI. This CDR3 is built from 14 residues. Trimming at V came to 6 bases and at J to 5 bases, leaving 8 bases not matched to a gene. CDR3 nucleotide sequence: TGTGCCAGCAGCACGGGACAGGGTAGAAACGAGCAGTACTTC. It is translated as CASSTGQGRNEQYF.

This chain connects TRBV27 to TRBJ2-3; the D is unclear. V lost 3 bases and J 2 bases, leaving 15 bases between the germline ends. CDR1 and CDR2 from the germline V gene are MNHEY and SMNVEV (reference sequence). The CDR3 covers 16 residues. Written as DNA, the CDR3 is TGTGCCAGCAGTTTCCAGGCAGTCACCTTCACAGATACGCAGTATTTT. Its translation: CASSFQAVTFTDTQYF.

This clone was counted once. V and J are TRBV19 and TRBJ2-7; 11 bases fit TRBD1. The CDR3 covers 14 residues. The junction had 9 bases not matched to a gene; V was cut back by 11 bases and J by 3 bases. Per germline, CDR1 LNHDA and CDR2 SQIVND (reference sequence). CDR3 DNA sequence: TGTGCCGTCGGGACAGGGGGTATTTTCTACGAGCAGTACTTC. This codes for CAVGTGGIFYEQYF.

The CDR3 here is CASSLVGYEQFF. CDR3 nucleotides: TGCGCCAGCAGCTTAGTGGGGTATGAGCAGTTCTTC. The chain uses TRBV5-1 and TRBJ2-1; D gene uncertain. The CDR3 loop spans 12 amino acids. Germline V gene lookup returns CDR1 SGHRS and CDR2 YFSETQ. V was cut by 2 bases and J by 8 bases, with 8 bases left in between.

This clone was seen only a few times. The chain couples TRBV5-4 to TRBJ2-1, with TRBD2 matching 12 bases. The CDR3 loop spans 16 amino acids. The V and J ends lost 4 bases and 6 bases, in that order; junction bases with no gene match: 8. The germline V gene has CDR1 SGHNT and CDR2 YYREEE (reference sequence). The chain's CDR3 is CASSPRLAGVVNEQFF. The CDR3, as DNA: TGTGCCAGCAGCCCGAGACTAGCGGGGGTCGTCAATGAGCAGTTCTTC.

The chain is built from TRBV11-2 and TRBJ1-2; 7 nucleotides line up with TRBD1. Germline loops: CDR1 SGHAT, CDR2 FQNNGV. V gave up 1 base and J gave up 4 bases; unmatched junction bases: 12. CDR3 length: 17 residues. CDR3 loop: CASSLALGRDSSYGYTF. CDR3 coding DNA: TGTGCCAGCAGCTTAGCTCTAGGAAGGGACAGTAGCTATGGCTACACCTTC.

J is TRBJ2-5 and V is TRBV5-1; 11 nucleotides align to TRBD2. Trimming removed 3 bases from V and 5 bases from J; junction bases left unmatched: 6. The CDR3 totals 15 residues. Germline CDR1 is SGHRS and CDR2 is YFSETQ. This CDR3 reads CASSSRSGRGETQYF. DNA for the CDR3: TGCGCCAGCAGCTCACGTAGCGGGAGGGGTGAGACCCAGTACTTC.

The chain employs TRBV27 and TRBJ2-1, with 10 bases matching TRBD2. Germline lookup yields CDR1 MNHEY and CDR2 SMNVEV (reference sequence). The V and J ends lost 3 bases and 4 bases, in that order; junction bases with no gene match: 12. This CDR3 has 18 residues. Here the CDR3 DNA reads TGTGCCAGCAGTTTCCTCCCTCTAAGCGGGGGGGCATACAATGAGCAGTTCTTC. The encoded protein is CASSFLPLSGGAYNEQFF.

As regards this clone: The same CDR3 can be traced to other DNA sequences in this sample. The V and J genes are TRBV5-1 and TRBJ1-1; D is undetermined. Germline CDR1 and CDR2: SGHRS and YFSETQ. V gave up 0 bases and J gave up 5 bases, with 8 bases separating them. CDR3 length: 13 residues. CDR3 sequence (DNA): TGCGCCAGCAGCTTGGAAGGTGGGACTGAAGCTTTCTTT. It codes for CASSLEGGTEAFF. Filled out from reference TRBV5-1 and TRBJ1-1, the complete variable domain reads KAGVTQTPRYLIKTRGQQVTLSCSPISGHRSVSWYQQTPGQGLQFLFEYFSETQRNKGNFPGRFSGRQFSNSRSEMNVSTLELGDSALYLCASSLEGGTEAFFGQGTRLTVV.

As to this clone: One end of the junction varies from germline; a read error may be responsible. The V gene is TRBV29-1, the J gene TRBJ1-2; D might be TRBD1 (6 bases). This CDR3 region has 12 residues. CDR1 is SQVTM and CDR2 is ANQGSEA in the germline V gene. The CDR3 DNA is TGCAGCGTAGAAGACAGGAACTATGGCTACACCTTC. Amino acid sequence: CSVEDRNYGYTF. Full variable domain (missing parts from reference TRBV29-1 and TRBJ1-2): SAVISQKPSRDICQRGTSLTIQCQVDSQVTMMFWYRQQPGQSLTLIATANQGSEATYESGFVIDKFPISRPNLTFSTLTVSNMSPEDSSIYLCSVEDRNYGYTFGSGTRLTVV.